The rows below give T cell receptor beta chains drawn from one sample of a study of T cell responses to AZD1222 COVID-19 vaccine. The method was immunoSEQ multiplex PCR; TCRdb's version includes in-frame clones alone and lacks a portion of them. Counted here are about 94,000 clones, 75% to 90% occurring once; the ten biggest clones make up more than 4%. Here the sequenced sample was peripheral blood, taken 28 days after the second AZD1222 dose. The receptors stem from an adult who received the AZD1222 COVID-19 vaccine. CDR3s include the opening cysteine and the closing phenylalanine or tryptophan. Each record gives: J gene, V gene, clone size, D gene, CDR3 DNA, CDR3 protein. The D gene is left open where the match is weak. Clone size is stated in some rows and not others, as once, few, many or a class when expanded.

j_call: TRBJ2-3; v_call: TRBV7-2; clone_size: few; d_call: .; cdr3_nt: TGTGCCAGCAGCTCCAATGGGGGGCGGATCACAGATACGCAGTATTTT; cdr3_aa: CASSSNGGRITDTQYF
j_call: TRBJ2-1; v_call: TRBV6-5; clone_size: .; d_call: TRBD2; cdr3_nt: TGTGCCAGCATCCTAGCGGGGGGTTTGAGCAATGAGCAGTTCTTC; cdr3_aa: CASILAGGLSNEQFF
j_call: TRBJ2-5; v_call: TRBV7-3; clone_size: few; d_call: TRBD2; cdr3_nt: TGTGCCAGCAGCTTGCAAAGCGGGAGACAAGAGACCCAGTACTTC; cdr3_aa: CASSLQSGRQETQYF
j_call: TRBJ2-5; v_call: TRBV5-4; clone_size: .; d_call: .; cdr3_nt: TGTGCCAGCGGTAACGTAGCCCGAGAGACCCAGTACTTC; cdr3_aa: CASGNVARETQYF
j_call: TRBJ2-5; v_call: TRBV11-3; clone_size: .; d_call: TRBD1; cdr3_nt: TGTGCCAGCAGCCCCCACAGGGGGCTACAGACCCAGTACTTC; cdr3_aa: CASSPHRGLQTQYF
j_call: TRBJ1-2; v_call: TRBV3-1/TRBV3-2; clone_size: .; d_call: .; cdr3_nt: TGTGCCAGCAGCCAAGGTACTAGGCTACACGGCTACACCTTC; cdr3_aa: CASSQGTRLHGYTF
j_call: TRBJ2-1; v_call: TRBV7-3; clone_size: few; d_call: .; cdr3_nt: TGTGCCAGCAGCTTAGGAGGGGGCTTCTACAATGAGCAGTTCTTC; cdr3_aa: CASSLGGGFYNEQFF
j_call: TRBJ2-7; v_call: TRBV18; clone_size: .; d_call: TRBD2; cdr3_nt: TGTGCCAGCTCACCGAGGACTAGCGGGAGTCCCCTCGAAGGGCAGTACTTC; cdr3_aa: CASSPRTSGSPLEGQYF
j_call: TRBJ1-1; v_call: TRBV5-6; clone_size: .; d_call: TRBD1; cdr3_nt: TGTGCCAGCAGCTCTCTAGACAGGGCTAACACTGAAGCTTTCTTT; cdr3_aa: CASSSLDRANTEAFF
j_call: TRBJ2-7; v_call: TRBV7-2; clone_size: few; d_call: .; cdr3_nt: TGTGCCAGCAGCTTAGGTCCCGGAGGGGCGGGAGAGCAGTACTTC; cdr3_aa: CASSLGPGGAGEQYF
j_call: TRBJ2-7; v_call: TRBV19; clone_size: .; d_call: .; cdr3_nt: TGTGCCAGTAGTATAGAAATGTCAAGCGGGCAGTACTTC; cdr3_aa: CASSIEMSSGQYF
j_call: TRBJ1-4; v_call: TRBV5-1; clone_size: .; d_call: .; cdr3_nt: TGCGCCAGCAGCTTGGGACGGGGCGGTAATGAAAAACTGTTTTTT; cdr3_aa: CASSLGRGGNEKLFF
j_call: TRBJ2-3; v_call: TRBV29-1; clone_size: .; d_call: .; cdr3_nt: TGCAGCGTTGCTAGCGCCAACACAGATACGCAGTATTTT; cdr3_aa: CSVASANTDTQYF
j_call: TRBJ2-7; v_call: TRBV9; clone_size: .; d_call: TRBD2; cdr3_nt: TGTGCCAGCAGCGGACCGACTAGCGGAGAGGGGGCCTACGAGCAGTACTTC; cdr3_aa: CASSGPTSGEGAYEQYF
j_call: TRBJ2-3; v_call: TRBV4-3; clone_size: .; d_call: .; cdr3_nt: TGCGCCAGCGGCGAGGGAGGCAGGGGCACAGATACGCAGTATTTT; cdr3_aa: CASGEGGRGTDTQYF
j_call: TRBJ1-1; v_call: TRBV13; clone_size: .; d_call: .; cdr3_nt: TGTGCCAGCAGGGCCTTGAACACTGAAGCTTTCTTT; cdr3_aa: CASRALNTEAFF
j_call: TRBJ1-1; v_call: TRBV24-1; clone_size: .; d_call: .; cdr3_nt: TGTGCCACCGACTCGGACAGCACAAAGAACACTGAAGCTTTCTTT; cdr3_aa: CATDSDSTKNTEAFF
j_call: TRBJ2-2; v_call: TRBV19; clone_size: .; d_call: TRBD2; cdr3_nt: TGTGCCAGTAGTATGGAGGGGACTAGCGGTTTTTCTAACACCGGGGAGCTGTTTTTT; cdr3_aa: CASSMEGTSGFSNTGELFF
j_call: TRBJ1-5; v_call: TRBV5-6; clone_size: .; d_call: .; cdr3_nt: TGTGCCAGCAGCCCCTGGGTGAGAAGAACTCAGCCCCAGCATTTT; cdr3_aa: CASSPWVRRTQPQHF
j_call: TRBJ2-1; v_call: TRBV5-1; clone_size: large; d_call: .; cdr3_nt: TGCGCCAGCAGCGTGCAGGGGGAGGGCAATGAGCAGTTCTTC; cdr3_aa: CASSVQGEGNEQFF
j_call: TRBJ2-1; v_call: TRBV7-3; clone_size: .; d_call: .; cdr3_nt: TGTGCCAGCAGCCCGAACTCCCCAGGCGGCACCTACCCCCACAATGAGCAGTTCTTC; cdr3_aa: CASSPNSPGGTYPHNEQFF
j_call: TRBJ2-1; v_call: TRBV12-3/TRBV12-4; clone_size: .; d_call: .; cdr3_nt: TGTGCCAGCAGTTTGGACAACAATGAGCAGTTCTTC; cdr3_aa: CASSLDNNEQFF
j_call: TRBJ1-6; v_call: TRBV3-1/TRBV3-2; clone_size: .; d_call: TRBD1; cdr3_nt: TGTGCCAGCAGCCGGGTAACAGGGGTAGGTTCACCCCTCCACTTT; cdr3_aa: CASSRVTGVGSPLHF
j_call: TRBJ1-2; v_call: TRBV5-4; clone_size: .; d_call: TRBD1; cdr3_nt: TGTGCCAGCAGCTGGGGACAGGGAGGGGACTATGGCTACACCTTC; cdr3_aa: CASSWGQGGDYGYTF
j_call: TRBJ1-4; v_call: TRBV4-3; clone_size: once; d_call: TRBD1; cdr3_nt: TGCGCCAGCAGCCAGGCCACAGGGGGCTCAACTAATGAAAAACTGTTTTTT; cdr3_aa: CASSQATGGSTNEKLFF
j_call: TRBJ2-3; v_call: TRBV6-4; clone_size: .; d_call: .; cdr3_nt: TGTGCCAGCAGTGAACAGGGAATCACAGATACGCAGTATTTT; cdr3_aa: CASSEQGITDTQYF
j_call: TRBJ2-1; v_call: TRBV6-5; clone_size: .; d_call: TRBD1; cdr3_nt: TGTGCCACCACATCTGGGACAGCGGTTAACAATGAGCAGTTCTTC; cdr3_aa: CATTSGTAVNNEQFF
j_call: TRBJ2-7; v_call: TRBV6-2/TRBV6-3; clone_size: few; d_call: TRBD1; cdr3_nt: TGTGCCAGCAGTTACTTGAGGGGGCGAATCTACGAGCAGTACTTC; cdr3_aa: CASSYLRGRIYEQYF
j_call: TRBJ2-1; v_call: TRBV7-9; clone_size: .; d_call: TRBD1; cdr3_nt: TGTGCCAGCAGCCCCGGGACAGGGACCTACAATGAGCAGTTCTTC; cdr3_aa: CASSPGTGTYNEQFF
j_call: TRBJ2-7; v_call: TRBV30; clone_size: .; d_call: .; cdr3_nt: TGTGCCTGGAGTCGGGCCGGCGAGCAGTACTTC; cdr3_aa: CAWSRAGEQYF
j_call: TRBJ1-2; v_call: TRBV29-1; clone_size: .; d_call: .; cdr3_nt: TGCAGCGAAACACGGCGGACAGACACCTATGGCTACACCTTC; cdr3_aa: CSETRRTDTYGYTF
j_call: TRBJ2-1; v_call: TRBV19; clone_size: .; d_call: TRBD2; cdr3_nt: TGTGCCAGTAGTACGATCTCTCTATCGCGGGGGGGCAACTATGAGCAGTTCTTC; cdr3_aa: CASSTISLSRGGNYEQFF
j_call: TRBJ2-3; v_call: TRBV19; clone_size: .; d_call: TRBD2; cdr3_nt: TGTGCCAGTAGATGGGAGCTAGCGGCGGCTAGCACAGATACGCAGTATTTT; cdr3_aa: CASRWELAAASTDTQYF
j_call: TRBJ1-3; v_call: TRBV10-2; clone_size: .; d_call: .; cdr3_nt: TGCGCCAGCAGTGAAGGGACTGGAAACACCATATATTTT; cdr3_aa: CASSEGTGNTIYF
j_call: TRBJ1-5; v_call: TRBV2; clone_size: .; d_call: .; cdr3_nt: TGTGCCACCCATACGGACCGAAATCAGCCCCAGCATTTT; cdr3_aa: CATHTDRNQPQHF
j_call: TRBJ1-5; v_call: TRBV4-2; clone_size: .; d_call: .; cdr3_nt: TGTGCCAGCAGCCAGAATGGGAACAATCAGCCCCAGCATTTT; cdr3_aa: CASSQNGNNQPQHF
j_call: TRBJ1-1; v_call: TRBV7-9; clone_size: .; d_call: .; cdr3_nt: TGTGCCAGCAGGTTCCTCGGGCAGGGCAATGAAGCTTTCTTT; cdr3_aa: CASRFLGQGNEAFF
j_call: TRBJ2-7; v_call: TRBV4-3; clone_size: .; d_call: .; cdr3_nt: TGCGCCAGCAGCCAAGATTCAGAGGGATCGTCCTACGAGCAGTACTTC; cdr3_aa: CASSQDSEGSSYEQYF
j_call: TRBJ1-2; v_call: TRBV4-3; clone_size: once; d_call: .; cdr3_nt: TGCGCCAGCAGCCAAGATCTTACAGGCCTTGGCTACACCTTC; cdr3_aa: CASSQDLTGLGYTF
j_call: TRBJ2-7; v_call: TRBV27; clone_size: once; d_call: TRBD1; cdr3_nt: TGTGCCAGCAGTTTATATCAGGGGGCCCCCTACGAGCAGTACTTC; cdr3_aa: CASSLYQGAPYEQYF
j_call: TRBJ2-1; v_call: TRBV7-2; clone_size: .; d_call: TRBD2; cdr3_nt: TGTGCCAGCAGCTTACAGGTAGCGGGAGGGGGTAATGAGCAGTTCTTC; cdr3_aa: CASSLQVAGGGNEQFF
j_call: TRBJ1-2; v_call: TRBV4-1; clone_size: .; d_call: TRBD1; cdr3_nt: TGCGCCAGCAGCCACCTCCCCCGGGGCAGGTCAGGGGGAGGCTACACCTTC; cdr3_aa: CASSHLPRGRSGGGYTF
j_call: TRBJ2-7; v_call: TRBV5-1; clone_size: .; d_call: .; cdr3_nt: TGCGCCAGCAGCTTGGGACAGTCCCCCTCCTACGAGCAGTACTTC; cdr3_aa: CASSLGQSPSYEQYF
j_call: TRBJ2-7; v_call: TRBV27; clone_size: .; d_call: .; cdr3_nt: TGTGCCAGCAGTTTTACGGGCGACGAGCAGTACTTC; cdr3_aa: CASSFTGDEQYF
j_call: TRBJ2-2; v_call: TRBV9; clone_size: .; d_call: TRBD1; cdr3_nt: TGTGCCAGCAGCGCTACAGGGGGAAACACCGGGGAGCTGTTTTTT; cdr3_aa: CASSATGGNTGELFF
j_call: TRBJ1-2; v_call: TRBV6-4; clone_size: .; d_call: .; cdr3_nt: TGTGCCAGAGAGCAGGGATATGGCTACACCTTC; cdr3_aa: CAREQGYGYTF
j_call: TRBJ2-2; v_call: TRBV7-3; clone_size: .; d_call: .; cdr3_nt: TGTGCCAGCAGCTTACAGACTAACTCGCGGCACTTACCGGGGGAGCTGTTTTTT; cdr3_aa: CASSLQTNSRHLPGELFF
j_call: TRBJ1-1; v_call: TRBV2; clone_size: .; d_call: TRBD1; cdr3_nt: TGTGCCAGCAGTGGACAGGGGACTGAAGCTTTCTTT; cdr3_aa: CASSGQGTEAFF
j_call: TRBJ2-5; v_call: TRBV3-1/TRBV3-2; clone_size: .; d_call: .; cdr3_nt: TGTGCCAGCAGCCACAGCGCCAGGCGGCCAAAAGAGACCCAGTACTTC; cdr3_aa: CASSHSARRPKETQYF
j_call: TRBJ2-1; v_call: TRBV12-5; clone_size: .; d_call: TRBD1; cdr3_nt: TGTGCTAGTGGTTTGGGGCAGGGGGAGTACAATGAGCAGTTCTTC; cdr3_aa: CASGLGQGEYNEQFF
j_call: TRBJ2-3; v_call: TRBV7-3; clone_size: .; d_call: TRBD2; cdr3_nt: TGTGCCAGCAGCAAGGGACTAGCGTTTAGCACAGGTACGCAGTATTTT; cdr3_aa: CASSKGLAFSTGTQYF
j_call: TRBJ2-5; v_call: TRBV5-8; clone_size: .; d_call: .; cdr3_nt: TGTGCCAGCAGCCCAGGGACCCTAAACCAAGAGACCCAGTACTTC; cdr3_aa: CASSPGTLNQETQYF
j_call: TRBJ2-3; v_call: TRBV19; clone_size: .; d_call: .; cdr3_nt: TGTGCCAGTAGTATTCGGCCTAGCACAGATACGCAGTATTTT; cdr3_aa: CASSIRPSTDTQYF
j_call: TRBJ1-5; v_call: TRBV27; clone_size: .; d_call: TRBD1; cdr3_nt: TGTGCCAGCAGTTTCCGGACAGGGGATGGCAATCAGCCCCAGCATTTT; cdr3_aa: CASSFRTGDGNQPQHF